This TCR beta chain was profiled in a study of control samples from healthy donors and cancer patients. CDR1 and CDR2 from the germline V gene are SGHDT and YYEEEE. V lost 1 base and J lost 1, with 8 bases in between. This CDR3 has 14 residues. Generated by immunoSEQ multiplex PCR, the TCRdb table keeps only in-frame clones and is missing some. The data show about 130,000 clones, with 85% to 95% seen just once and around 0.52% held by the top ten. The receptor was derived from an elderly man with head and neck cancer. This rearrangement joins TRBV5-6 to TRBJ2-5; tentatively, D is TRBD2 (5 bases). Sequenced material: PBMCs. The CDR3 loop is CASSLTTTQETQYF. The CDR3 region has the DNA TGTGCCAGCAGCTTGACGACTACCCAAGAGACCCAGTACTTC.